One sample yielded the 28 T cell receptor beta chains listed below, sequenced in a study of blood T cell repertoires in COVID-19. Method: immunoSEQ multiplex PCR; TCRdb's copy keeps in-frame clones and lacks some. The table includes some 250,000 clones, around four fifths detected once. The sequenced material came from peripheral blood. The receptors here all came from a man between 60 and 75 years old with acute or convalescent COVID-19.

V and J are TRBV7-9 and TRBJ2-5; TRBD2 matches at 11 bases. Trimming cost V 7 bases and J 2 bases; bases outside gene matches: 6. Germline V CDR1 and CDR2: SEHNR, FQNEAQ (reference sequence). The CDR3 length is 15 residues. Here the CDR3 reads CASTPGLAEQETQYF. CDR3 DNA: TGTGCCAGCACCCCGGGACTAGCGGAACAAGAGACCCAGTACTTC.

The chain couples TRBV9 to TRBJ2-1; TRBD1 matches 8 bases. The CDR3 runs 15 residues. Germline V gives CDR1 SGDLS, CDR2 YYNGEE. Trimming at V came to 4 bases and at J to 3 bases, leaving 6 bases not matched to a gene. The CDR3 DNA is TGTGCCAGCAGCCCACGGGACAGGAGCTACAATGAGCAGTTCTTC. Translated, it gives CASSPRDRSYNEQFF.

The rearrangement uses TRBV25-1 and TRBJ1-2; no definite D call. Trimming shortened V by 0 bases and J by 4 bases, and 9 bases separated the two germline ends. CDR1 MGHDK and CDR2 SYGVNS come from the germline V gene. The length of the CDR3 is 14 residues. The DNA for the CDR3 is TGTGCCAGCAGTGAATATTCGCGGGGCTATGGCTACACCTTC. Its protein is CASSEYSRGYGYTF.

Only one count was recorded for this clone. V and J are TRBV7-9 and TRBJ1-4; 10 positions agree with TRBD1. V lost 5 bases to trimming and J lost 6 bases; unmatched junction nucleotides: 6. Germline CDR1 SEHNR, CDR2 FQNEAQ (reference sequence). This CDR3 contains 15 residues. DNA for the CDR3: TGTGCCAGCAGCCTGGACAGGGGGGCTTATGAAAAACTGTTTTTT. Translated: CASSLDRGAYEKLFF.

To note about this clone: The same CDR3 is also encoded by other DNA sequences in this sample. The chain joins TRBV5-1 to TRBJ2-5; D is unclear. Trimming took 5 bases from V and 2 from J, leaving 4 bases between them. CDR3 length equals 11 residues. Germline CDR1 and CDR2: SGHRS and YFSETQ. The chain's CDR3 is CASSQQETQYF. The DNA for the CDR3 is TGCGCCAGCAGTCAACAAGAGACCCAGTACTTC.

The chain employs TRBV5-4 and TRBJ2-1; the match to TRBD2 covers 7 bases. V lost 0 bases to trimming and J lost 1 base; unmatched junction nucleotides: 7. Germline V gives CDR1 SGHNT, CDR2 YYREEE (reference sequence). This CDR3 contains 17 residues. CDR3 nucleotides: TGTGCCAGCAGCTTGGAACGCGGGAGTAGTTCCTACAATGAGCAGTTCTTC. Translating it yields CASSLERGSSSYNEQFF.

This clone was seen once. DNA of the CDR3: TGTGCCAGCAGTGAACGGTCTTACCAAGAGACCCAGTACTTC. Encoded protein: CASSERSYQETQYF. This rearrangement joins TRBV2 to TRBJ2-5; no reliable D call. This CDR3 contains 14 residues. CDR1 is SNHLY, CDR2 FYNNEI, per germline. The V end lost 2 bases, the J end lost 0 bases, and 7 bases lay between the germline ends.

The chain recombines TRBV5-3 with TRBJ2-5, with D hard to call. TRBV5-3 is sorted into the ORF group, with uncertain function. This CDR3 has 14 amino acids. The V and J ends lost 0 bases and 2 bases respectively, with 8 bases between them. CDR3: CARSLGLQQETQYF. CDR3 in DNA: TGTGCCAGAAGCTTGGGACTTCAACAAGAGACCCAGTACTTC.

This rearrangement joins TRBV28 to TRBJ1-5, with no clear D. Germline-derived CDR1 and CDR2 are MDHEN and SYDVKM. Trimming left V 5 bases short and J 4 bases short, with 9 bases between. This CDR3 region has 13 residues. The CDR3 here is CASSTPGNQPQHF. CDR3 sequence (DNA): TGTGCCAGCAGTACTCCAGGTAATCAGCCCCAGCATTTT.

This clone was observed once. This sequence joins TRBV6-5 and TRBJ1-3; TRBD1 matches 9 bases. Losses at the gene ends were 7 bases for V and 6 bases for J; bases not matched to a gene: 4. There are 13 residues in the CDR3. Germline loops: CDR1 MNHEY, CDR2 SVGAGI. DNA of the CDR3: TGTGCCAGCACCTGGGACAGGGAAAACACCATATATTTT. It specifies CASTWDRENTIYF.

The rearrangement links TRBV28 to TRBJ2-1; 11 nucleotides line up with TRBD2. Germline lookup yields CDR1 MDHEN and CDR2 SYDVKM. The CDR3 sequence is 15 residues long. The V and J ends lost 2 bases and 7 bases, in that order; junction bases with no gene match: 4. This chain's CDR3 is CASSLVAGGQNEQFF. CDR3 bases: TGTGCCAGCAGTTTAGTAGCGGGAGGGCAAAATGAGCAGTTCTTC.

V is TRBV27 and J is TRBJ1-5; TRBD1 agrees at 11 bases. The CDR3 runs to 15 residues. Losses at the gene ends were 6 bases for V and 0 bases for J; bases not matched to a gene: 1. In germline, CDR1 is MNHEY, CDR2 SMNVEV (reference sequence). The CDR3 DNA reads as TGTGCCAGCAGGGGACAGGGGGATAGCAATCAGCCCCAGCATTTT. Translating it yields CASRGQGDSNQPQHF.

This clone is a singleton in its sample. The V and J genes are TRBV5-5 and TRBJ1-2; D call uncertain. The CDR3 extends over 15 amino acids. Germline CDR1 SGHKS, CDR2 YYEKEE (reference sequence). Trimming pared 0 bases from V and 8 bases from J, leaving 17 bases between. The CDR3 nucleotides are TGTGCCAGCAGCTTGGGGAAGGTTGGAGCCTACGGCTACACCTTC. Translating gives CASSLGKVGAYGYTF.

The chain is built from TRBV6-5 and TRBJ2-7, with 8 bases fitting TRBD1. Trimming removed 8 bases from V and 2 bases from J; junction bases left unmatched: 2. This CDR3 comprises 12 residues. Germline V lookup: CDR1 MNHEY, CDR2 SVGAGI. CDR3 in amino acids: CASAQGAYEQYF. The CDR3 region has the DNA TGTGCCAGCGCACAGGGGGCCTACGAGCAGTACTTC.

CDR3 DNA sequence: TGTGCCAGTAATTCTCGGCAGGGTGATGGCTACACCTTC. Translated: CASNSRQGDGYTF. The chain carries TRBV19 and TRBJ1-2, with a possible D match to TRBD1 (5 bases). The germline V gene encodes CDR1 LNHDA and CDR2 SQIVND (reference sequence). V lost 7 bases to trimming and J lost 6 bases, with 15 bases between them. The CDR3 loop spans 13 amino acids.

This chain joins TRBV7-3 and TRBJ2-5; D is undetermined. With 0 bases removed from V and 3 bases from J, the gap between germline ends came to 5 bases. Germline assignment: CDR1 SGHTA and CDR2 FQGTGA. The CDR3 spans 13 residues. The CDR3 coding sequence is TGTGCCAGCAGCTTAACCCTTGAAGAGACCCAGTACTTC. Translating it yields CASSLTLEETQYF.

The CDR3 is CASSFDRDSPLHF. CDR3 coding DNA: TGTGCCAGCAGTTTCGACAGGGATTCACCCCTCCACTTT. The rearrangement joins TRBV12-3 or TRBV12-4 to TRBJ1-6; 7 positions match TRBD1. V lost 3 bases to trimming and J lost 8 bases; unmatched junction nucleotides: 1. The CDR3 is made up of 13 amino acids.

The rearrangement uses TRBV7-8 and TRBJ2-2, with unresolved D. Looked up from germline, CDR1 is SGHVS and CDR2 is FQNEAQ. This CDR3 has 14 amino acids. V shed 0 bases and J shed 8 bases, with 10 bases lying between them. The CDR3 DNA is TGTGCCAGCAGCTTAGCAGCCCTCTTAGGGGAGCTGTTTTTT. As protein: CASSLAALLGELFF. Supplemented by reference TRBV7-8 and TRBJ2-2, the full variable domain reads GAGVSQSPRYKVAKRGQDVALRCDPISGHVSLFWYQQALGQGPEFLTYFQNEAQLDKSGLPSDRFFAERPEGSVSTLKIQRTQQEDSAVYLCASSLAALLGELFFGEGSRLTVL.

In DNA form, the CDR3 reads TGCGCCAGCAGCCAGGAACCGTTTACCGGGGGGGCCACAGATACGCAGTATTTT. Its protein product is CASSQEPFTGGATDTQYF. The chain combines TRBV4-1 with TRBJ2-3; 8 nucleotides line up with TRBD2. Germline CDR1 MGHRA, CDR2 YSYEKL. The CDR3 has 18 residues. J was trimmed by 2 bases and V by 3 bases; bases with no gene match: 13.

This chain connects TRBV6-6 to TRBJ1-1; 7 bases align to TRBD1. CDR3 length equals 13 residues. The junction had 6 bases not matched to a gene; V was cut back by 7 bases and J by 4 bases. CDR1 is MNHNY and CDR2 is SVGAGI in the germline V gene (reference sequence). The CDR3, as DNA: TGTGCCAGCAACCAGGGGGGACCCACTGAAGCTTTCTTT. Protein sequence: CASNQGGPTEAFF.

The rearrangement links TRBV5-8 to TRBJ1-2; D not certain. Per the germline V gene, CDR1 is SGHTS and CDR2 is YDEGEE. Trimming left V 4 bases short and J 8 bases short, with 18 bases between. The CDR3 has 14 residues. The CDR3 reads CASSLPEVTRGYTF. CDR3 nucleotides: TGTGCCAGCAGCCTGCCGGAGGTGACCAGGGGCTACACCTTC.

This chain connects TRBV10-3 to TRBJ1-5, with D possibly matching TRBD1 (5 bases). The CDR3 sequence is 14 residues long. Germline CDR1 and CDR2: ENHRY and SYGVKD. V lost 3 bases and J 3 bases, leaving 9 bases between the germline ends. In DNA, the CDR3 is TGTGCCATCAGTGAAGACAGCTACAATCAGCCCCAGCATTTT. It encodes CAISEDSYNQPQHF.

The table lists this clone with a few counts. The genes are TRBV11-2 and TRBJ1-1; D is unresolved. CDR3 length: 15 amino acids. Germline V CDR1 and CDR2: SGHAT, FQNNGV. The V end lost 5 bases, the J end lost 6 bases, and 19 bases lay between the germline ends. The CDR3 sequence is CASSPRARMVAEAFF. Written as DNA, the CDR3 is TGTGCCAGCAGCCCGAGAGCCAGGATGGTCGCTGAAGCTTTCTTT. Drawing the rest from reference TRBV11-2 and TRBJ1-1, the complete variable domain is EAGVAQSPRYKIIEKRQSVAFWCNPISGHATLYWYQQILGQGPKLLIQFQNNGVVDDSQLPKDRFSAERLKGVDSTLKIQPAKLEDSAVYLCASSPRARMVAEAFFGQGTRLTVV.

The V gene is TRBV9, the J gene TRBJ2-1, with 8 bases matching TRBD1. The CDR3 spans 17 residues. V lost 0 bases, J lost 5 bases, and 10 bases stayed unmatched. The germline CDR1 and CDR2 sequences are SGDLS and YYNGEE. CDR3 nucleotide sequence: TGTGCCAGCAGCGTAGCGGACAGGACAGGGCAGAACAATGAGCAGTTCTTC. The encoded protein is CASSVADRTGQNNEQFF.

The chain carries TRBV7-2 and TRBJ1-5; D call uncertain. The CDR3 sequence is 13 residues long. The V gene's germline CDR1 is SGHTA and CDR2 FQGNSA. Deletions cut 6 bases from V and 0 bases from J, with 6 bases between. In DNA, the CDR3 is TGTGCCAGCAGTCCGGTTAGCAATCAGCCCCAGCATTTT. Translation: CASSPVSNQPQHF.

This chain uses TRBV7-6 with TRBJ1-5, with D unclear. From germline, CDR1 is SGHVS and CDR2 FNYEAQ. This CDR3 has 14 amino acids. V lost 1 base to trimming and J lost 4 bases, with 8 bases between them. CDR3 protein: CASSLGDTNQPQHF. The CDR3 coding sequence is TGTGCCAGCAGCTTAGGAGACACAAATCAGCCCCAGCATTTT.

CDR3 amino acids: CASVRGNNQPQHF. The CDR3 bases are TGTGCCAGCGTCAGGGGGAACAATCAGCCCCAGCATTTT. The chain carries TRBV19 and TRBJ1-5; 7 nucleotides agree with TRBD1. The germline CDR1 and CDR2 sequences are LNHDA and SQIVND (reference sequence). The length of the CDR3 is 13 residues. V lost 9 bases and J lost 3; bases outside the gene matches: 5.

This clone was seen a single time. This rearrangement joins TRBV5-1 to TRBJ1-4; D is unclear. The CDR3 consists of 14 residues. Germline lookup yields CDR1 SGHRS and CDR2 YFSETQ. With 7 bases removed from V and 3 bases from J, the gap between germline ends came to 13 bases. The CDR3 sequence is CASRPEGANEKLFF. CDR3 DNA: TGCGCCAGCCGACCGGAGGGCGCTAATGAAAAACTGTTTTTT.